This T cell receptor beta chain was found in a study of blood T cell repertoires in COVID-19. Looking at the study overall: Italy, Spain and the United States were the sources of the convalescent and acute COVID-19 samples. PBMCs, B-cell-depleted T cells, or T cells provided the cDNA or gDNA that made up the material.

Between the trimmed V and J ends, which lost 3 bases and 0 bases, there was a span of 20 bases. The germline gives CDR1 LGHDT, CDR2 YNNKEL (reference sequence). The CDR3 sequence is 19 residues long. The authors' processing: Using reference gene primer amplification, nucleated cell counts were estimated. TCRdb's table, derived via immunoSEQ multiplex PCR, lists solely in-frame clones and lacks some. D and trimming were read from the DNA, whereas the V and J calls and clone size are those reported in that table. The table lists about 190,000 clones, around 90% of them singletons. This rearrangement joins TRBV3-1 (or the pseudogene TRBV3-2) to TRBJ1-4; weak D call: TRBD1 (6 bases). This receptor was identified in a man between 35 and 55 years old with acute or convalescent COVID-19. The sample was peripheral blood. The DNA for the CDR3 is TGTGCCAGCAGCCAGGAATCCAACAGGGATTTCCCAACTAATGAAAAACTGTTTTTT. This sequence encodes CASSQESNRDFPTNEKLFF.